The 16 T cell receptor beta chains presented below share a single source sample, sequenced in a study of shared clonotypes between healthy human individuals. Terminally differentiated effector memory CD45RA+ cells were excluded from the naive CD8 cells, which were CD45RO-negative and positively selected for CCR7. Generated by immunoSEQ multiplex PCR, the TCRdb table keeps only in-frame clones and is missing some. The repertoire consists of around 1.9 million clones, with 93% occurring once and the leading ten covering more than 1.5%. Specimen: naive CD8+ T cells from PBMCs. All receptors come from a young man in good health. Some clones in this sample may be carry-over from other donors' samples.

Regarding this clone: Within the sample, other DNA sequences also encode this same CDR3. The chain combines TRBV25-1 with TRBJ2-2; the D is unclear. V lost 1 base, J lost 2 bases, and 5 bases lay in between. The CDR3 is made up of 14 amino acids. The V gene's germline CDR1 is MGHDK and CDR2 SYGVNS. CDR3: CASSESLNTGELFF. DNA for the CDR3: TGTGCCAGCAGTGAATCGTTAAACACCGGGGAGCTGTTTTTT. The complete variable domain, with remaining parts taken from reference TRBV25-1 and TRBJ2-2, reads EADIYQTPRYLVIGTGKKITLECSQTMGHDKMYWYQQDPGMELHLIHYSYGVNSTEKGDLSSESTVSRIRTEHFPLTLESARPSHTSQYLCASSESLNTGELFFGEGSRLTVL.

The chain employs TRBV5-1 and TRBJ2-1, with D possibly being TRBD1 (7 bases). CDR1 and CDR2 (germline): SGHRS, YFSETQ. V was pared by 0 bases and J by 6 bases, with 13 bases between. The CDR3 contains 15 residues. CDR3 protein: CASSLVRGVLNEQFF. CDR3 nucleotides: TGCGCCAGCAGCTTGGTCAGGGGGGTTCTCAATGAGCAGTTCTTC.

The CDR3 reads CASSKRGTGGSASGNTIYF. The CDR3 region has the DNA TGTGCCAGCAGCAAAAGGGGGACAGGGGGCTCTGCTTCTGGAAACACCATATATTTT. V gene TRBV21-1 combines with J gene TRBJ1-3; TRBD1, as called in the table, went unchecked against the DNA. TRBV21-1 is a recognized pseudogene. This CDR3 has 19 residues.

The gene calls are TRBV5-6 and TRBJ2-7; D is undetermined. Trimming took off 4 bases at V and 7 bases at J, with 18 bases between the two ends. The CDR3 has 14 residues. Germline assignment: CDR1 SGHDT and CDR2 YYEEEE. The DNA of the CDR3 is TGTGCCAGCAGCGTCCTAACGAATCTGGGGGAGCAGTACTTC. Translation gives CASSVLTNLGEQYF.

This clone was seen just once. CDR3: CASSLTRQSMNTEAFF. In DNA form, the CDR3 reads TGTGCCAGCAGCTTAACCCGACAGAGTATGAACACTGAAGCTTTCTTT. The gene calls are TRBV7-9 and TRBJ1-1, with D possibly matching TRBD1 (5 bases). Germline CDR1 reads SEHNR; CDR2 reads FQNEAQ (reference sequence). V lost 2 bases and J lost 0, with 13 bases in between. This CDR3 comprises 16 residues.

This clone was recorded a few times. V and J are TRBV29-1 and TRBJ1-1; D is uncertain. CDR3 length equals 13 residues. Germline V CDR1 and CDR2: SQVTM, ANQGSEA. V was cut by 3 bases and J by 4 bases, with 12 bases left in between. The CDR3 DNA is TGCAGCGTTGAGTGGGGTGAGGTCACTGAAGCTTTCTTT. This sequence encodes CSVEWGEVTEAFF.

The V and J genes are TRBV13 and TRBJ2-3; tentatively, D is TRBD2 (6 bases). The CDR3 runs 18 residues. Germline V gene lookup returns CDR1 PRHDT and CDR2 FYEKMQ (reference sequence). Trimming pared 5 bases from V and 4 bases from J, leaving 25 bases between. CDR3 DNA: TGTGCCAGCAGCCCAATCTCGCGGAGGGCTGGGTCCGCAGATACGCAGTATTTT. Amino acid sequence: CASSPISRRAGSADTQYF.

Of note for this clone: An end of the junction differs from the germline gene, which may be a read error. This chain uses TRBV4-3 with TRBJ2-7; D call uncertain. This CDR3 comprises 15 residues. Germline CDR1 and CDR2: LGHNA and YSLEER. In nucleotides, the CDR3 is TGCGCCAACAGCCAAGCTAGGCTTACGACCTACGAGCAGTACTTC. Translated: CANSQARLTTYEQYF.

This chain links TRBV7-6 with TRBJ2-4; D is undetermined. V lost 1 base, J lost 8 bases, and 9 bases lay in between. This CDR3 comprises 13 residues. Germline lookup yields CDR1 SGHVS and CDR2 FNYEAQ. The CDR3 sequence is CASSLEARDIQYF. The CDR3 bases are TGTGCCAGCAGCTTAGAGGCCCGAGACATTCAGTACTTC. The variable domain in full, completed from reference TRBV7-6 and TRBJ2-4, reads GAGVSQSPRYKVTKRGQDVALRCDPISGHVSLYWYRQALGQGPEFLTYFNYEAQQDKSGLPNDRFSAERPEGSISTLTIQRTEQRDSAMYRCASSLEARDIQYFGAGTRLSVL.

The V call is TRBV28, the J call TRBJ2-3, with 8 nucleotides matching TRBD1. The germline V gene has CDR1 MDHEN and CDR2 SYDVKM. The ends lost 4 bases at V and 5 bases at J; junction bases unmatched: 8. The CDR3 totals 15 residues. The CDR3 nucleotides read TGTGCCAGCAGTTCGGACAGGGTTGAGGGAGATACGCAGTATTTT. The encoded protein is CASSSDRVEGDTQYF.

This clone has only a few counts. The gene calls are TRBV19 and TRBJ2-7; the match to TRBD2 covers 7 bases. Germline V lookup: CDR1 LNHDA, CDR2 SQIVND (reference sequence). With V trimmed by 4 bases and J by 3 bases, 9 bases remained unmatched. The CDR3 sequence is 15 residues long. In DNA, the CDR3 is TGTGCCAGTAGTAGGAGACGCGGGAGCATCTACGAGCAGTACTTC. Translation: CASSRRRGSIYEQYF.

The sample holds one count of this clone. The rearrangement uses TRBV4-3 and TRBJ2-5; D may be TRBD2 (5 bases). This CDR3 contains 15 residues. Trimming shortened V by 0 bases and J by 5 bases, and 13 bases separated the two germline ends. The germline V gene has CDR1 LGHNA and CDR2 YSLEER. Written as DNA, the CDR3 is TGCGCCAGCAGCCAAGATGTTACGGGGTACGAGACCCAGTACTTC. Translation gives CASSQDVTGYETQYF.

The chain combines TRBV27 with TRBJ2-1; 14 bases are a match to TRBD2. With 5 bases clipped from V and 6 bases from J, the junction kept 6 bases outside the gene matches. Per the germline V gene, CDR1 is MNHEY and CDR2 is SMNVEV (reference sequence). CDR3 length: 16 residues. The CDR3, as DNA: TGTGCCAGCAGTCACCGGACTAGCGGGAGGTCCAATGAGCAGTTCTTC. This gives the protein CASSHRTSGRSNEQFF.

The chain carries TRBV7-6 and TRBJ2-1, with D possibly TRBD1 on 5 matching bases. Germline V CDR1 and CDR2: SGHVS, FNYEAQ. The CDR3 sequence is 15 residues long. V was shortened by 1 base and J by 3 bases, with 10 bases between the two germline ends. CDR3 protein: CASSLVPGNYNEQFF. The CDR3 DNA is TGTGCCAGCAGCTTAGTGCCAGGGAACTACAATGAGCAGTTCTTC.

V usage is TRBV10-2 and J usage is TRBJ2-1; tentative D call: TRBD2 (5 bases). Germline V gene sequence: CDR1 WSHSY, CDR2 SAAADI. The CDR3 consists of 14 residues. V was shortened by 3 bases and J by 7 bases, with 13 bases between the two germline ends. The CDR3 spells CASSDGGLFNEQFF. The CDR3 DNA reads TGCGCCAGCAGTGATGGCGGGCTTTTTAATGAGCAGTTCTTC.

V usage is TRBV4-1 and J usage is TRBJ2-2; 8 bases map to TRBD1. The CDR3 spans 15 residues. Losses at the gene ends were 3 bases for V and 7 bases for J; bases not matched to a gene: 7. Germline V gene sequence: CDR1 MGHRA, CDR2 YSYEKL. CDR3 in amino acids: CASSQGQGAIGELFF. For the CDR3, the DNA is TGCGCCAGCAGCCAGGGGCAGGGGGCGATCGGGGAGCTGTTTTTT.